The sample holds many counts of the clone carrying this TCR beta chain. Its antigen is not identified. This sample is part of a study of breast tumors, draining lymph nodes, adjacent tissues. CDR1 MNHNY and CDR2 SVGAGI come from the germline V gene (reference sequence). V lost 4 bases and J lost 7, with 5 bases in between. This CDR3 region has 12 residues. Breast cancer patients provided tissue from their axillary draining lymph nodes. Study conclusions and caveats: Tumors had less TCR diversity than lymph nodes, more than nontumor tissue.

MiXCR, applied by TCRdb to the multiplex PCR reads, yields one record per CDR3 protein. The table includes under 110,000 distinct CDR3 sequences, 30% detected once. Sequences were obtained from axillary lymph node tissue. The clonotype was recovered from a female donor with breast cancer. Some clones in this sample may be carry-over from other donors' samples. V usage is TRBV6-6 and J usage is TRBJ1-6; no clear D. For the CDR3, the DNA is TGTGCCAGCAGTTTACGGAATTCACCCCTCCACTTT. It is translated as CASSLRNSPLHF.